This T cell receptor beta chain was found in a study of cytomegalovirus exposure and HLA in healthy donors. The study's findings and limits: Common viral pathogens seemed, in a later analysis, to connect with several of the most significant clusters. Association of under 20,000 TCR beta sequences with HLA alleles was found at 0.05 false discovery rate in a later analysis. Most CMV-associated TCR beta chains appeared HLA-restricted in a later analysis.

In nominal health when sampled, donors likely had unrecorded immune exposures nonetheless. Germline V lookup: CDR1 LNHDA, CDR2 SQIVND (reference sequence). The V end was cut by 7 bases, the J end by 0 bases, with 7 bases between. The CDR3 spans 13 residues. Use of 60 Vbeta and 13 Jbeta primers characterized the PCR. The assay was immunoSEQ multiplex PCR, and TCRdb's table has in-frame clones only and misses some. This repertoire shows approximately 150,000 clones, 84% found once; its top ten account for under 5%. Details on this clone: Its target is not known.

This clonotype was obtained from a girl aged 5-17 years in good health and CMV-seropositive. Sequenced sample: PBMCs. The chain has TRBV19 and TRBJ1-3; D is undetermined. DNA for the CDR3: TGTGCCAGTACCATAGCCTCTGGAAACACCATATATTTT. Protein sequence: CASTIASGNTIYF.